The rows below give T cell receptor beta chains drawn from one sample of a study of glioma-infiltrating T cells. TCRdb itself ran the multiplex PCR reads through MiXCR, one entry per CDR3 protein. The repertoire holds roughly 100,000 distinct CDR3 sequences, roughly 30% seen once, with roughly 46% in the top ten. The sequenced sample was glioma tissue, nonneoplastic brain tissue, or PBMCs (not recorded which). The receptor source for this set is a human donor with low-grade glioma or glioblastoma, undergoing nonglioma brain surgery, or in good health (not recorded which). Each CDR3 is given with its conserved first and last residue.

j_call v_call cdr3_aa
TRBJ1-4 TRBV25-1 CASISPPYPGQGATNEKLFF
TRBJ1-5 TRBV4-2 CASSQAEAGDSNQPQHF
TRBJ1-1 TRBV4-1 CASSQGQGGYTEAFF
TRBJ2-3 TRBV7-2 CASSFTSGDKQYF
TRBJ1-1 TRBV25-1 CASGNSYTEAFF
TRBJ1-1 TRBV20-1 CSARVDGNTEAFF
TRBJ2-5 TRBV6-2/TRBV6-3 CASSYLGGGRETQYF
TRBJ1-1 TRBV29-1 CSGGGGDTEAFF
TRBJ1-4 TRBV27 CASSTRDRGRTNEKLFF
TRBJ1-5 TRBV20-1 CSARSTGQEYSNQPQHF
TRBJ2-7 TRBV2 CASSDWSRTYEQYF
TRBJ2-5 TRBV7-6 CASSSDKGTQYF
TRBJ1-2 TRBV6-1 CASRRTAYYGYTF
TRBJ2-5 TRBV20-1 CSAREERGLYEQHF
TRBJ1-2 TRBV19 CASTSEGQGAYGYTF
TRBJ2-1 TRBV3-1 CASSHRLVSYNEQFF
TRBJ1-2 TRBV4-2 CASSHPGGTGDFYGYTF
TRBJ2-2 TRBV29-1 CSTPGQGVGELFF
TRBJ2-7 TRBV6-2/TRBV6-3 CASSYVAVENEQYF
TRBJ1-5 TRBV29-1 CSVALRAGQPQHF
TRBJ1-1 TRBV7-2 CASSSPSMNTEAFF
TRBJ1-5 TRBV28 CAWSLGVQPQHF
TRBJ1-5 TRBV12-3/TRBV12-4 CASSSPVLNQPQHF
TRBJ1-1 TRBV7-9 CASSPRDTALNTEAFF
TRBJ2-1 TRBV6-1 CASSGTGSSYNEQFF
TRBJ1-1 TRBV20-1 CSARRTGGTEAFF
TRBJ2-5 TRBV3-1 CASSDDPQETQYF
TRBJ2-7 TRBV5-1 CASSGLAGLEQYF